A single sample gave rise to the 17 T cell receptor beta chains below, sequenced in a study of cytomegalovirus exposure and HLA in healthy donors. In the PCR, 60 Vbeta and 13 Jbeta primers were used. Assay used: immunoSEQ multiplex PCR; TCRdb lists only in-frame clones, some missing. The data hold approximately 130,000 clones, with over 60% observed a single time. Sequencing was done on a sample of PBMCs. The receptors were sampled from a man in his late teens or twenties in good health and CMV-seropositive.

J is TRBJ2-3 and V is TRBV6-4, with 7 bases fitting TRBD1. The CDR3 has 15 residues. The V segment lost 0 bases and the J segment 7 bases; nucleotides outside the gene matches: 7. The V gene's germline CDR1 is MRHNA and CDR2 SNTAGT. CDR3 protein: CASSDSVAGGYTQYF. DNA of the CDR3: TGTGCCAGCAGTGACTCAGTGGCAGGGGGATATACGCAGTATTTT.

The chain has TRBV6-5 and TRBJ1-2; 10 positions agree with TRBD1. Germline lookup yields CDR1 MNHEY and CDR2 SVGAGI. The trim removed 2 bases at V and 5 bases at J, leaving 2 bases unmatched. The CDR3 runs 14 residues. CDR3 region: CASSYRTGGYGYTF. The CDR3 DNA sequence: TGTGCCAGCAGTTACCGGACAGGGGGGTATGGCTACACCTTC.

This chain joins TRBV13 and TRBJ2-2; tentatively, D is TRBD2 (6 bases). This CDR3 has 15 amino acids. Trimming took off 1 base at V and 2 bases at J, with 8 bases between the two ends. Germline V gives CDR1 PRHDT, CDR2 FYEKMQ (reference sequence). CDR3 sequence (DNA): TGTGCCAGCAGCTTAGATGGACTAAACACCGGGGAGCTGTTTTTT. Its translation: CASSLDGLNTGELFF.

The gene calls are TRBV4-1 and TRBJ2-3; D gene ambiguous. The CDR3 length is 16 residues. Per the germline V gene, CDR1 is MGHRA and CDR2 is YSYEKL. Between the trimmed V and J ends, which lost 1 base and 2 bases, there was a span of 13 bases. The CDR3 DNA reads as TGCGCCAGCAGCCAAGCGGAAATAGACAACACAGATACGCAGTATTTT. This gives the protein CASSQAEIDNTDTQYF.

The chain links TRBV20-1 to TRBJ2-1; no clear D. V lost 4 bases and J lost 7, with 5 bases in between. CDR1 is DFQATT and CDR2 is SNEGSKA in the germline V gene (reference sequence). CDR3 length: 10 amino acids. In DNA, the CDR3 is TGCAGTGCTAACGGGAATGAGCAGTTCTTC. This gives the protein CSANGNEQFF.

In this sample, this clone turned up a few times. A read error may produce the germline difference seen at one junction end. V usage is TRBV5-1 and J usage is TRBJ2-4; no firm D call. Germline V gene data show CDR1 as SGHRS and CDR2 as YFSETQ. The CDR3 length is 11 residues. CDR3 sequence (DNA): TGCGCCAGCAGCCCCCCGAACAGTCAGTACTTC. Residues: CASSPPNSQYF.

This chain joins TRBV4-1 and TRBJ2-5; TRBD2 matches 8 bases. The DNA end is a closer match to TRBJ2-7, so the J assignment may be wrong. This CDR3 region has 15 residues. Germline V gives CDR1 MGHRA, CDR2 YSYEKL. The CDR3 DNA reads TGCGCCAGCAGCCAAGGTCCCCCGGGAGGGGGCGAGCAGTACTTC. Translation: CASSQGPPGGGEQYF.

The gene calls are TRBV2 and TRBJ1-5; no clear D. CDR1 and CDR2 from the germline V gene are SNHLY and FYNNEI. The CDR3 contains 16 residues. Trimming took 6 bases from V and 0 from J, leaving 15 bases between them. CDR3 DNA sequence: TGTGCCAGCAGCGTACTGAATTTCCTTAGCAATCAGCCCCAGCATTTT. As protein: CASSVLNFLSNQPQHF.

The J gene is TRBJ1-1, the V gene TRBV4-1; perhaps TRBD1 as D (6 bases). The CDR3 has 15 residues. Germline V CDR1 and CDR2: MGHRA, YSYEKL. Between the trimmed V and J ends, which lost 1 base and 5 bases, there was a span of 14 bases. CDR3 bases: TGCGCCAGCAGCCAAGGGGGACATCCGATTACTGAAGCTTTCTTT. Amino acids: CASSQGGHPITEAFF.

To note about this clone: Other nucleotide sequences in the sample specify the same CDR3. The J gene is TRBJ1-3, the V gene TRBV6-4, with a tentative D call TRBD1 (6 bases). V was cut by 3 bases and J by 4 bases, with 10 bases left in between. This CDR3 spans 14 amino acids. Germline V gene data show CDR1 as MRHNA and CDR2 as SNTAGT. CDR3 coding DNA: TGTGCCAGCAGTGAACAGGGTTACGGAAACACCATATATTTT. Encoded protein: CASSEQGYGNTIYF.

The V and J genes are TRBV4-1 and TRBJ1-2; possibly TRBD1 for D (6 bases). V was pared by 4 bases and J by 0 bases, with 9 bases between. The CDR3 has 14 amino acids. Germline-derived CDR1 and CDR2 are MGHRA and YSYEKL. For the CDR3, the DNA is TGCGCCAGCAGCCCGACAGGAGCTAACTATGGCTACACCTTC. It yields the protein CASSPTGANYGYTF.

This chain connects TRBV6-1 to TRBJ1-1, with D perhaps matching TRBD1 (6 bases). CDR3 length: 15 amino acids. Trimming left V 2 bases short and J 0 bases short, with 10 bases between. Germline CDR1 reads MNHNS; CDR2 reads SASEGT. This CDR3 reads CASSETGHMNTEAFF. The CDR3 coding sequence is TGTGCCAGCAGTGAAACGGGACATATGAACACTGAAGCTTTCTTT.

The chain employs TRBV30 and TRBJ1-2; TRBD1 matches at 8 bases. The V gene's germline CDR1 is GTSNPN and CDR2 SVGIG (reference sequence). Trimming cost V 2 bases and J 6 bases; bases outside gene matches: 2. CDR3 length: 12 amino acids. The CDR3 sequence is CAWSHRGNGYTF. The DNA of the CDR3 is TGTGCCTGGAGTCACAGGGGGAATGGCTACACCTTC.

The chain has TRBV14 and TRBJ1-1; D gene ambiguous. V gave up 3 bases and J gave up 7 bases, with 12 bases separating them. Germline CDR1 and CDR2: SGHDN and FVKESK. This CDR3 is built from 13 residues. In nucleotides, the CDR3 is TGTGCCAGCAGCCAGACGATCCAGGATGAAGCTTTCTTT. Translated, it gives CASSQTIQDEAFF.

V usage is TRBV29-1 and J usage is TRBJ1-2, with 9 bases that match TRBD1. The trim removed 6 bases at V and 7 bases at J, leaving 12 bases unmatched. The germline CDR1 and CDR2 sequences are SQVTM and ANQGSEA. CDR3 length: 14 amino acids. The CDR3 reads CSVRKAQGAIGYTF. CDR3 in DNA: TGCAGCGTCAGGAAGGCACAGGGGGCAATTGGCTACACCTTC.

V and J are TRBV6-5 and TRBJ2-7; 9 bases are a match to TRBD2. There are 15 residues in the CDR3. Germline trimming cut 2 bases from V and 8 bases from J; bases unmatched to any gene: 10. Germline CDR1 reads MNHEY; CDR2 reads SVGAGI. This CDR3 is CASSYTTSGVVKQYF. DNA for the CDR3: TGTGCCAGCAGTTACACGACTAGCGGAGTCGTTAAGCAGTACTTC.

The genes are TRBV19 and TRBJ1-5; TRBD1 agrees at 7 bases. CDR3 size: 15 residues. Looked up from germline, CDR1 is LNHDA and CDR2 is SQIVND (reference sequence). V was pared by 6 bases and J by 7 bases, with 12 bases of the junction left unmatched. As DNA, the CDR3 is TGTGCCAGTAGAGAACGACAGGGCCACGGGCAGCCCCAGCATTTT. Its translation: CASRERQGHGQPQHF.